Below are 17 T cell receptor beta chains sequenced from a single sample in a study of blood T cell repertoires in COVID-19. Clones were sequenced by immunoSEQ multiplex PCR, and TCRdb holds only the in-frame ones, with some missing. The sample holds about 240,000 clones, around 87% seen once. Sequenced material: peripheral blood. These receptors were taken from a woman aged 25 to 39 who had recovered from COVID-19.

This chain connects TRBV2 to TRBJ2-5; no reliable D call. V lost 8 bases and J lost 5, with 6 bases in between. Germline values: CDR1 SNHLY, CDR2 FYNNEI. This CDR3 region has 10 residues. CDR3 protein: CASQVETQYF. The CDR3 nucleotides are TGTGCCAGCCAGGTGGAGACCCAGTACTTC.

This chain uses TRBV2 with TRBJ1-2; D uncertain. From germline, CDR1 is SNHLY and CDR2 FYNNEI. The CDR3 extends over 12 amino acids. Trimming removed 6 bases from V and 8 bases from J, with 13 bases in between. The CDR3 spells CASRGRADGYTF. In DNA form, the CDR3 reads TGTGCCAGCAGGGGGAGGGCAGACGGCTACACCTTC.

V is TRBV7-2 and J is TRBJ1-1; possibly TRBD1 for D (6 bases). Germline V gives CDR1 SGHTA, CDR2 FQGNSA. The CDR3 loop spans 15 amino acids. Trimming stripped 5 bases from V and 6 bases from J, with 19 bases between. CDR3 DNA: TGTGCCAGCAGCGCAACGGGACAACCTGGGCCTGAAGCTTTCTTT. Protein sequence: CASSATGQPGPEAFF.

The J gene is TRBJ1-2, the V gene TRBV7-9; 7 bases align to TRBD1. Germline CDR1 reads SEHNR; CDR2 reads FQNEAQ (reference sequence). Unmatched junction bases numbered 11, after V lost 3 bases and J lost 7 bases. The CDR3 is 15 residues long. This CDR3 reads CASSLSGTEHRGYTF. In nucleotides, the CDR3 is TGTGCCAGCAGCTTGTCCGGGACAGAACATCGTGGCTACACCTTC.

The chain carries TRBV4-3 and TRBJ1-1; TRBD1 might be the D (6 bases). CDR1 is LGHNA, CDR2 YSLEER, per germline. The ends were cut back, 0 bases at V and 2 bases at J, with 16 bases in the middle. The CDR3 has 17 amino acids. CDR3 bases: TGCGCCAGCAGCCAAGAGGTAGGGGGGGCTTTTAACACTGAAGCTTTCTTT. It encodes CASSQEVGGAFNTEAFF.

The rearrangement joins TRBV13 to TRBJ2-7; D may be TRBD1 (6 bases). Between the trimmed V and J ends, which lost 0 bases and 3 bases, there was a span of 15 bases. This CDR3 is built from 16 residues. From germline, CDR1 is PRHDT and CDR2 FYEKMQ (reference sequence). The CDR3 is CASSLGSLGAGYEQYF. In DNA, the CDR3 is TGTGCCAGCAGCTTAGGATCCTTGGGGGCTGGCTACGAGCAGTACTTC.

This clone has a single count. The rearrangement uses TRBV7-2 and TRBJ2-4; D is possibly TRBD2 (7 bases). Germline CDR1 reads SGHTA; CDR2 reads FQGNSA. V lost 5 bases to trimming and J lost 6 bases, with 17 bases between them. The CDR3 totals 15 residues. Here the CDR3 DNA reads TGTGCCAGCAGCCCCCAGGGAGGGGGTGGAAACATTCAGTACTTC. Translated: CASSPQGGGGNIQYF.

The chain joins TRBV19 to TRBJ1-1, with D unclear. The CDR3 runs 16 residues. Deletions cut 0 bases from V and 4 bases from J, with 15 bases between. Germline V CDR1 and CDR2: LNHDA, SQIVND (reference sequence). The CDR3 DNA sequence: TGTGCCAGTAGTATAGACGCGACTGGCCTGGGCACTGAAGCTTTCTTT. Its translation: CASSIDATGLGTEAFF.

This chain links TRBV12-3 or TRBV12-4 with TRBJ2-1; D not resolved. V gave up 5 bases and J gave up 1 base, with 6 bases separating them. This CDR3 is 13 amino acids long. Written as DNA, the CDR3 is TGTGCCAGCAGTCCCCAGTCCTACAATGAGCAGTTCTTC. Translated, it gives CASSPQSYNEQFF.

The V call is TRBV6-5, the J call TRBJ1-6, with TRBD1 as a possible D gene (6 bases). The CDR3 sequence is 15 residues long. With 5 bases removed from V and 5 bases from J, the gap between germline ends came to 13 bases. Germline V gene lookup returns CDR1 MNHEY and CDR2 SVGAGI. CDR3 sequence reads: CASSRQVTNNSPLHF. CDR3 sequence (DNA): TGTGCCAGCAGTAGACAGGTGACCAATAATTCACCCCTCCACTTT.

CDR3 region: CASSSPGKPSGAQETQYF. The CDR3 DNA follows: TGTGCCAGCAGCTCACCAGGAAAACCCAGCGGGGCACAAGAGACCCAGTACTTC. V usage is TRBV11-2 and J usage is TRBJ2-5, with 7 bases lining up with TRBD2. The V and J ends lost 4 bases and 2 bases, in that order; junction bases with no gene match: 16. CDR1 is SGHAT, CDR2 FQNNGV, per germline. The CDR3 loop spans 18 amino acids.

This chain connects TRBV12-5 to TRBJ1-2; no definite D call. V was cut by 2 bases and J by 4 bases, with 8 bases left in between. There are 13 residues in the CDR3. Germline V CDR1 and CDR2: LGHNT, FRNRAP. Here the CDR3 DNA reads TGTGCTAGTGGTTTGCTACAGCCCTATGGCTACACCTTC. It codes for CASGLLQPYGYTF.

The V and J genes are TRBV2 and TRBJ2-5, with D maybe TRBD2 (5 bases). The V end lost 0 bases, the J end lost 5 bases, and 10 bases lay between the germline ends. Germline V lookup: CDR1 SNHLY, CDR2 FYNNEI. This CDR3 has 14 amino acids. The CDR3 DNA follows: TGTGCCAGCAGTGAAGCTATTTCGGGGGAGACCCAGTACTTC. It translates to CASSEAISGETQYF. Together with reference TRBV2 and TRBJ2-5, the CDR3 gives the full variable domain: EPEVTQTPSHQVTQMGQEVILRCVPISNHLYFYWYRQILGQKVEFLVSFYNNEISEKSEIFDDQFSVERPDGSNFTLKIRSTKLEDSAMYFCASSEAISGETQYFGPGTRLLVL.

The chain recombines TRBV7-2 with TRBJ1-3, with 7 nucleotides matching TRBD1. CDR3 size: 16 residues. Per germline, CDR1 SGHTA and CDR2 FQGNSA. The V segment lost 1 base and the J segment 3 bases; nucleotides outside the gene matches: 6. CDR3 DNA: TGTGCCAGCAGCTTAGTTAGGGGGCTTAGTGGAAACACCATATATTTT. Its translation is CASSLVRGLSGNTIYF.

The V and J genes are TRBV18 and TRBJ1-3, with 8 bases matching TRBD1. With 3 bases clipped from V and 0 bases from J, the junction kept 10 bases outside the gene matches. Germline CDR1 and CDR2: KGHSH and LQKENI. CDR3 size: 18 residues. The CDR3 region is CASSPLRTGPTSGNTIYF. Written as DNA, the CDR3 is TGTGCCAGCTCACCTCTAAGGACAGGGCCCACCTCTGGAAACACCATATATTTT.

This clone was observed a handful of times. Additional DNA sequences in this sample encode the identical CDR3. This chain uses TRBV9 with TRBJ2-7, with 8 bases matching TRBD1. Germline values: CDR1 SGDLS, CDR2 YYNGEE. V trimming: 0 bases; J trimming: 3 bases; junction bases outside the gene matches: 5. CDR3 length: 15 residues. The CDR3 region is CASSVGTGGSYEQYF. Written as DNA, the CDR3 is TGTGCCAGCAGCGTAGGAACAGGGGGAAGCTACGAGCAGTACTTC.

This clone was found many times. This sequence joins TRBV19 and TRBJ1-2, with 7 bases aligning to TRBD1. The CDR3 contains 17 residues. The V gene end was trimmed by 6 bases and the J gene end by 1 base; junction bases not matched to a gene: 14. Germline CDR1 reads LNHDA; CDR2 reads SQIVND (reference sequence). This CDR3 is CASSTPPTGSGNYGYTF. As DNA, the CDR3 is TGTGCCAGTAGCACCCCCCCGACAGGGTCGGGTAACTATGGCTACACCTTC.